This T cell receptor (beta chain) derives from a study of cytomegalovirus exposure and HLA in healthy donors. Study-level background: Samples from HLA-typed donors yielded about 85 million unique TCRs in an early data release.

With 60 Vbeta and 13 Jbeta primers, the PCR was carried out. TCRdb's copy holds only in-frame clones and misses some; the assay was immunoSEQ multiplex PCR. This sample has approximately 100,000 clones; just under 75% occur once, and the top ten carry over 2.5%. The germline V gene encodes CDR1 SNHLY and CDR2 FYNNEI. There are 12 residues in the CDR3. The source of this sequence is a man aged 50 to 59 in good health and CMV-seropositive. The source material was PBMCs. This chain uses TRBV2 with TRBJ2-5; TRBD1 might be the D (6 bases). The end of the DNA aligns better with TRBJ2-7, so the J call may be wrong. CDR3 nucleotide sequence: TGTGCCAGCAGCCTACAGGGCTACGAGCAGTACTTC. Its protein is CASSLQGYEQYF.